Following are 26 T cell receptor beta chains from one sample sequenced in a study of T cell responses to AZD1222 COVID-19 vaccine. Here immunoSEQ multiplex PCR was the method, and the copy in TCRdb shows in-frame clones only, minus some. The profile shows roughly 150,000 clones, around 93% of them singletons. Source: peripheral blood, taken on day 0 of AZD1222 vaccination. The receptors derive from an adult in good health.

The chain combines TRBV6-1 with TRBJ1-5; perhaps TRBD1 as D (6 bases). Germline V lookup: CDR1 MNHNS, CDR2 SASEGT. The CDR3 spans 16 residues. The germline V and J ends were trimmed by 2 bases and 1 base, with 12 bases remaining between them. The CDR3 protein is CASSEIRQASNQPQHF. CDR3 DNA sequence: TGTGCCAGCAGTGAAATCCGACAGGCAAGCAATCAGCCCCAGCATTTT.

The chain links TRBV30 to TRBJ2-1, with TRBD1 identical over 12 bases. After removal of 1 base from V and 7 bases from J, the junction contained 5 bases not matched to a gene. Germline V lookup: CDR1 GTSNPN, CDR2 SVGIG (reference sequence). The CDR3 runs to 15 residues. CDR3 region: CAWSAAGQGANEQFF. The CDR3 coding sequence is TGTGCCTGGAGTGCTGCGGGACAGGGGGCGAATGAGCAGTTCTTC.

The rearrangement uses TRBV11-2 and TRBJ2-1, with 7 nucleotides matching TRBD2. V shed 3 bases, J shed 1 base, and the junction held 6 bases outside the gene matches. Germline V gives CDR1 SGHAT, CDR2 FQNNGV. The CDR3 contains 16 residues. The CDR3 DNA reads TGTGCCAGCAGCTTCCGCGGGAGCGGGTCCTACAATGAGCAGTTCTTC. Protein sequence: CASSFRGSGSYNEQFF.

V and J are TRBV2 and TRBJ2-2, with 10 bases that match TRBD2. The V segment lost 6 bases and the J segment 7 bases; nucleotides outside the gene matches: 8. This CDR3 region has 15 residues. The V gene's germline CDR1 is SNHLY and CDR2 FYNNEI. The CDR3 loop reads CASRETSGMGGELFF. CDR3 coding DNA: TGTGCCAGCAGGGAAACTAGCGGGATGGGCGGGGAGCTGTTTTTT.

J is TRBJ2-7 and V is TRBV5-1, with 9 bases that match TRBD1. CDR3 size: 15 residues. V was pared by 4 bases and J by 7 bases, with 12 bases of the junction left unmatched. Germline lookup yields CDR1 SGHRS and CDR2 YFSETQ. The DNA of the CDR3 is TGCGCCAGCAGCATCTCCGGGACAGGGCTAGAAGAGCAGTACTTC. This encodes CASSISGTGLEEQYF.

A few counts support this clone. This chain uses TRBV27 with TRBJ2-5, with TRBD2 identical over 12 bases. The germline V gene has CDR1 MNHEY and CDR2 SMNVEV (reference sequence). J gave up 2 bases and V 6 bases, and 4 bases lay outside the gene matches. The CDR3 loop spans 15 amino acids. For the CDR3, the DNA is TGTGCCAGCAGGAGGACTAGCGGGAAACAAGAGACCCAGTACTTC. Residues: CASRRTSGKQETQYF.

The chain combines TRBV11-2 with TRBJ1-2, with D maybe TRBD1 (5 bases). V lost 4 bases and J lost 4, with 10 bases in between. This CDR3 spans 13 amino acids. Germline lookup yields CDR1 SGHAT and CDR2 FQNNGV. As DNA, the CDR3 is TGTGCCAGCAGCTCTGACAGTCTCTATGGCTACACCTTC. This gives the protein CASSSDSLYGYTF.

CDR3 loop: CASNRLGGRAGNEQFF. In nucleotides, the CDR3 is TGTGCCAGCAACCGCTTAGGGGGGAGGGCCGGAAATGAGCAGTTCTTC. J is TRBJ2-1 and V is TRBV5-4; D possibly corresponds to TRBD2 (7 bases). Trimming stripped 6 bases from V and 7 bases from J, with 23 bases between. Germline lookup yields CDR1 SGHNT and CDR2 YYREEE (reference sequence). This CDR3 is built from 16 residues. Drawing the rest from reference TRBV5-4 and TRBJ2-1, the complete variable domain is ETGVTQSPTHLIKTRGQQVTLRCSSQSGHNTVSWYQQALGQGPQFIFQYYREEENGRGNFPPRFSGLQFPNYSSELNVNALELDDSALYLCASNRLGGRAGNEQFFGPGTRLTVL.

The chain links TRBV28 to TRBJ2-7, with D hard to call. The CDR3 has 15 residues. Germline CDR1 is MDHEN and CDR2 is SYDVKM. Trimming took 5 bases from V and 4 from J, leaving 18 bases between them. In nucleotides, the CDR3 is TGTGCCAGCAGTCTAGATCAAAGTTCGACATACGAGCAGTACTTC. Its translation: CASSLDQSSTYEQYF.

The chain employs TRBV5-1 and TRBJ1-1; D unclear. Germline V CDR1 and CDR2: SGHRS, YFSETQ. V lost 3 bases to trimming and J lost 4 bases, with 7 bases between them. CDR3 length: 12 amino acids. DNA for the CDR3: TGCGCCAGCAGCTGGGTCGGCACTGAAGCTTTCTTT. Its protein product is CASSWVGTEAFF.

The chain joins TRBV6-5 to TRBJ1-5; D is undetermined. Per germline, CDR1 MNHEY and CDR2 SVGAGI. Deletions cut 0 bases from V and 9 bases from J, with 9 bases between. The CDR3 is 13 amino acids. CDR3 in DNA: TGTGCCAGCAGTTACTCAACTTCGGCGCCCCAGCATTTT. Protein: CASSYSTSAPQHF.

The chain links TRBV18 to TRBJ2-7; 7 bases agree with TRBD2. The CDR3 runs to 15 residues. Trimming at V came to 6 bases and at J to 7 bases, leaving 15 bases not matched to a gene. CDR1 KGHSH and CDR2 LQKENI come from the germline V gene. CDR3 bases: TGTGCCAGCTCGGGGCCCCTAGCGGAACTACGAGAGCAGTACTTC. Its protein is CASSGPLAELREQYF.

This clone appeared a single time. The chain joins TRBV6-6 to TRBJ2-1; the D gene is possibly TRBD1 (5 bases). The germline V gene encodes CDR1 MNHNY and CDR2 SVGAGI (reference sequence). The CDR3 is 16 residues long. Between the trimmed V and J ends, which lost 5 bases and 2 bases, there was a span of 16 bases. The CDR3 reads CASSRSTVPTYNEQFF. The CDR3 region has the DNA TGTGCCAGCAGTCGATCGACAGTGCCTACCTACAATGAGCAGTTCTTC.

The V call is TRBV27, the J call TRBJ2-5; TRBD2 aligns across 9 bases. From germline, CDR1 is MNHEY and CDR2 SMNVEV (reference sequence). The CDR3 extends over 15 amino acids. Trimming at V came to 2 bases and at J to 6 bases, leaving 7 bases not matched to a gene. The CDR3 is CASSLDAGGLQTQYF. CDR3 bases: TGTGCCAGCAGTTTAGATGCGGGAGGGCTTCAGACCCAGTACTTC.

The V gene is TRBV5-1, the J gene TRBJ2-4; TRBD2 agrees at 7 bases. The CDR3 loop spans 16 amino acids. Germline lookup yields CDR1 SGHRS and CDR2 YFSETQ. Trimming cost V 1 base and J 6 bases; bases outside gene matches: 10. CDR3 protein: CASSLSNQRGRNIQYF. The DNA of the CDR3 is TGCGCCAGCAGCTTGAGTAATCAGCGGGGTAGAAACATTCAGTACTTC.

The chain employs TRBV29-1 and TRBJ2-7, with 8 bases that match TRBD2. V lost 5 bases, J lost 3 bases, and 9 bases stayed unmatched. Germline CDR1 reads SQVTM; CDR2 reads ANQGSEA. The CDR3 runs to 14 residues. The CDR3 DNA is TGCAGCGTTCCAAGCGGGAGAGATATCTACGAGCAGTACTTC. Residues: CSVPSGRDIYEQYF.

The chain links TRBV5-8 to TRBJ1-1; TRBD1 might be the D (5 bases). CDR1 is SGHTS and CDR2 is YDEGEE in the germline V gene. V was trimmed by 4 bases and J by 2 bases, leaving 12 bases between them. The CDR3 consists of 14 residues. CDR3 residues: CASSKPRDNTEAFF. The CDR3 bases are TGTGCCAGCAGCAAGCCCAGGGATAACACTGAAGCTTTCTTT.

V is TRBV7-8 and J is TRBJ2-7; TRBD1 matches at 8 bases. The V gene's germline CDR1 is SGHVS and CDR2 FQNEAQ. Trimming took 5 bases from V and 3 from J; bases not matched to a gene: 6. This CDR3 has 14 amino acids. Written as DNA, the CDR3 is TGTGCCAGCAGCCCGGCGACAGGGGACTACGAGCAGTACTTC. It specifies CASSPATGDYEQYF.

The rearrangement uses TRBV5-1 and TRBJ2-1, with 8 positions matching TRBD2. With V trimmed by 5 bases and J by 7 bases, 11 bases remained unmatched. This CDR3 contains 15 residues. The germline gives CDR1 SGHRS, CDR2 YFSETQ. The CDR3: CASRTLAGFGNEQFF. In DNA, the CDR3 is TGCGCCAGCAGGACCTTAGCGGGATTTGGTAATGAGCAGTTCTTC.

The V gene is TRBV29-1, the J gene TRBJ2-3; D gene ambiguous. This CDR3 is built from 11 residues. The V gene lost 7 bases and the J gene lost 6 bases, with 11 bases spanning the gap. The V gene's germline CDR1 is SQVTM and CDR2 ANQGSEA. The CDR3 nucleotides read TGCAGCGCCCAACGGTCGGATACGCAGTATTTT. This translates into CSAQRSDTQYF.

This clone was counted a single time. This chain's CDR3 is CASSELGRPLTNEKLFF. DNA of the CDR3: TGTGCCAGCAGTGAATTGGGTAGGCCCTTGACTAATGAAAAACTGTTTTTT. The V gene is TRBV6-1, the J gene TRBJ1-4; D call uncertain. The V and J ends lost 2 bases and 2 bases respectively, with 15 bases between them. This CDR3 has 17 residues. Germline-derived CDR1 and CDR2 are MNHNS and SASEGT.

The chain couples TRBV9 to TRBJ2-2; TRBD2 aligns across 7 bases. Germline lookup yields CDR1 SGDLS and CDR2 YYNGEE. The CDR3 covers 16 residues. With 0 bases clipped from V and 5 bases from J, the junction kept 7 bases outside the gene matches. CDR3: CASSVVIGAGTGELFF. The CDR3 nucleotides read TGTGCCAGCAGCGTAGTAATCGGAGCGGGGACCGGGGAGCTGTTTTTT.

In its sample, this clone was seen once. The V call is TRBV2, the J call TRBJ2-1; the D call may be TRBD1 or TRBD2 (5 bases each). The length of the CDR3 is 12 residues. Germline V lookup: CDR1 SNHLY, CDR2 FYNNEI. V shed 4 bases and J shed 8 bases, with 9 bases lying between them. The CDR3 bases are TGTGCCAGCAGTGGGGGGTTCCATGAGCAGTTCTTC. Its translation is CASSGGFHEQFF.

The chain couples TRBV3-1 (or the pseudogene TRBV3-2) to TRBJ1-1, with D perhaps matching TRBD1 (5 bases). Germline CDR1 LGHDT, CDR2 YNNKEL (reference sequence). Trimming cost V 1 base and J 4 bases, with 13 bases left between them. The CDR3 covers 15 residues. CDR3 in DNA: TGTGCCAGCAGCCAAGCGTTCCAGGGCGGCACTGAAGCTTTCTTT. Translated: CASSQAFQGGTEAFF.

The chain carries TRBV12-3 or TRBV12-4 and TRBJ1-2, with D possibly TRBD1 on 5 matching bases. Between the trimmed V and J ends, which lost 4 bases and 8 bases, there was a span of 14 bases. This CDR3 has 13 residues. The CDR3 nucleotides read TGTGCCAGCAGTTCGGGGACTGCTTGGGGCTACACCTTC. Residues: CASSSGTAWGYTF.

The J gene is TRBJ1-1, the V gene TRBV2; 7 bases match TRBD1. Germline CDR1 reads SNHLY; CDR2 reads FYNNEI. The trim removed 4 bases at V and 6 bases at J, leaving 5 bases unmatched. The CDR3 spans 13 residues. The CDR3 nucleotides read TGTGCCAGCAGTGTTGGGACAGTCTCTGAAGCTTTCTTT. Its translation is CASSVGTVSEAFF.